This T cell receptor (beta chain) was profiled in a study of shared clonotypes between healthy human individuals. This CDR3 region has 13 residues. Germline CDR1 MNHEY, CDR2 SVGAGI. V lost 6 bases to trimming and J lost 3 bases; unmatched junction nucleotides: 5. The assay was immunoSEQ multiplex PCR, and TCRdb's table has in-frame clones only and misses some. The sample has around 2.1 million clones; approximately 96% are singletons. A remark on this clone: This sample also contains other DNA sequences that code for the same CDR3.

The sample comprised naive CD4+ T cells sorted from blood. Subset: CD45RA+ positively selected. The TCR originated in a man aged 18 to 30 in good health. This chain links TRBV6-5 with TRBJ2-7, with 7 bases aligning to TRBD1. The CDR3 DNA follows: TGTGCCAGCAGCAAGGGACAGAGCTACGAGCAGTACTTC. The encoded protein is CASSKGQSYEQYF.